Each of the 13 T cell receptor beta chains below was sequenced from the same sample in a study of neurological immune-mediated disorders. TCRdb reprocessed the 5' RACE reads via MiXCR and lists one record per CDR3 protein. Of about 41,000 distinct CDR3 sequences listed, 14% were seen once; the top ten hold approximately 4%. Sequencing was done on a sample of CD4+ T cells from blood. These receptors were collected from a woman between 55 and 75 years old with HTLV-1-associated myelopathy (HAM/TSP).

There are many counts of this clonotype. V gene TRBV15 combines with J gene TRBJ2-2; D remains unclear. The ends were cut back, 0 bases at V and 4 bases at J, with 12 bases in the middle. Germline V gene data show CDR1 as LNHNV and CDR2 as YYDKDF (reference sequence). The CDR3 sequence is 16 residues long. This CDR3 is CATSRDLADGTGELFF. The CDR3 DNA sequence: TGTGCCACCAGCAGAGATTTGGCCGACGGCACCGGGGAGCTGTTTTTT.

The sample holds many counts of this clonotype. The V gene is TRBV3-1, the J gene TRBJ2-1; a weak D match, TRBD2 (5 bases). The CDR3 extends over 14 amino acids. CDR1 and CDR2 (germline): LGHDT, YNNKEL (reference sequence). Trimming shortened V by 2 bases and J by 6 bases, and 11 bases separated the two germline ends. The CDR3 nucleotides are TGTGCCAGCAGCCAAAGGGCTAGCAGCAATGAGCAGTTCTTC. It yields the protein CASSQRASSNEQFF.

This clonotype was counted only a few times. This sequence joins TRBV4-3 and TRBJ2-1, with D tentatively TRBD1 (6 bases). V lost 0 bases and J 5 bases, leaving 14 bases between the germline ends. CDR1 and CDR2 (germline): LGHNA, YSLEER. The CDR3 has 16 amino acids. CDR3 in DNA: TGCGCCAGCAGCCAAGATCTTGGGGGCCGGGACAATGAGCAGTTCTTC. This codes for CASSQDLGGRDNEQFF.

This clonotype was observed at least ten times. The genes are TRBV5-1 and TRBJ1-1, with 10 positions matching TRBD1. V trimming: 4 bases; J trimming: 5 bases; junction bases outside the gene matches: 11. Germline CDR1 reads SGHRS; CDR2 reads YFSETQ. This CDR3 is built from 16 residues. The CDR3: CASSQKPGQGRTEAFF. The CDR3 region has the DNA TGCGCCAGCAGCCAGAAGCCGGGACAGGGGAGAACTGAAGCTTTCTTT.

This clonotype occurred many times. The chain recombines TRBV18 with TRBJ1-6, with a possible D match to TRBD1 (5 bases). The CDR3 spans 15 residues. The germline CDR1 and CDR2 sequences are KGHSH and LQKENI. V lost 3 bases and J 2 bases, leaving 8 bases between the germline ends. The CDR3 DNA is TGTGCCAGCTCACCGGGGGAAGCCTATAATTCACCCCTCCACTTT. Its protein is CASSPGEAYNSPLHF.

As concerns this clonotype: One end of the junction is discordant with germline, which a read error may explain. The V call is TRBV7-3, the J call TRBJ2-3, with 11 bases aligning to TRBD2. The CDR3 length is 18 residues. CDR1 and CDR2 from the germline V gene are SGHTA and FQGTGA. The CDR3: CVSSLMGLRLAGTDTQYF. CDR3 DNA: TGTGTCAGCAGCTTAATGGGACTGAGACTAGCGGGGACAGATACGCAGTATTTT.

This clonotype was observed at least ten times. The chain is built from TRBV27 and TRBJ1-5, with D possibly matching TRBD1 (5 bases). V dropped 1 base and J dropped 4 bases, with 11 bases sitting between them. The CDR3 contains 15 residues. Looked up from germline, CDR1 is MNHEY and CDR2 is SMNVEV (reference sequence). CDR3 bases: TGTGCCAGCAGTTTATTTGGGGGGGTGAATCAGCCCCAGCATTTT. This translates into CASSLFGGVNQPQHF.

This clonotype was seen ten or more times. The gene calls are TRBV27 and TRBJ1-6; D gene unclear. Trimming removed 3 bases at V and 6 bases at J, with 12 bases between. CDR1 is MNHEY, CDR2 SMNVEV, per germline (reference sequence). The CDR3 consists of 15 residues. The CDR3 protein is CASSFSAPSNSPLHF. CDR3 bases: TGTGCCAGCAGTTTCTCGGCTCCGAGTAATTCACCCCTCCACTTT.

Sample share makes this clonotype medium-sized. The DNA of the CDR3 is TGTGCCAGCAGCACTATACGAGGGGGGGTGTCAGATACGCAGTATTTT. It translates to CASSTIRGGVSDTQYF. The chain couples TRBV7-8 to TRBJ2-3, with D perhaps matching TRBD2 (7 bases). The CDR3 loop spans 16 amino acids. Deletions cut 5 bases from V and 4 bases from J, with 19 bases between. Germline lookup yields CDR1 SGHVS and CDR2 FQNEAQ.

The sample holds many counts of this clonotype. The V call is TRBV20-1, the J call TRBJ1-1; no clear D. The CDR3 consists of 16 residues. V shed 1 base and J shed 0 bases, with 15 bases lying between them. CDR1 and CDR2 (germline): DFQATT, SNEGSKA (reference sequence). The CDR3 region has the DNA TGCAGTGCTAGAGTAACCGGGGAAGGTATGAACACTGAAGCTTTCTTT. It codes for CSARVTGEGMNTEAFF.

This clonotype was found a few times. This chain's CDR3 is CASSFLVTGVSEQFF. The CDR3 DNA reads as TGTGCCAGCAGTTTTTTAGTCACAGGGGTTAGTGAGCAGTTCTTC. This chain links TRBV12-3 or TRBV12-4 with TRBJ2-1; 7 nucleotides line up with TRBD1. The CDR3 sequence is 15 residues long. V shed 3 bases, J shed 9 bases, and the junction held 11 bases outside the gene matches.

This clonotype was counted ten times or more. This chain connects TRBV20-1 to TRBJ2-1, with D possibly being TRBD1 (6 bases). Germline CDR1 is DFQATT and CDR2 is SNEGSKA (reference sequence). The CDR3 consists of 11 residues. Trimming removed 3 bases at V and 9 bases at J, with 9 bases between. The CDR3 protein is CSASQGFEQFF. In DNA form, the CDR3 reads TGCAGTGCTAGCCAGGGGTTTGAGCAGTTCTTC.

This clonotype was counted ten times or more. CDR3 residues: CSATPGRQDNSPLHF. Here the CDR3 DNA reads TGCAGTGCTACCCCGGGACGGCAAGACAATTCACCCCTCCACTTT. The chain employs TRBV20-1 and TRBJ1-6; D is perhaps TRBD1 (5 bases). The ends were cut back, 4 bases at V and 7 bases at J, with 17 bases in the middle. This CDR3 spans 15 amino acids. Per germline, CDR1 DFQATT and CDR2 SNEGSKA (reference sequence).